This paragraph covers one T cell receptor (beta chain) sequence. Trimming left V 4 bases short and J 1 base short, with 9 bases between. The CDR3 is 13 amino acids. From germline, CDR1 is SGHNT and CDR2 YYREEE (reference sequence). The data were obtained in a study of cytomegalovirus exposure and HLA in healthy donors. The PCR contained 60 Vbeta and 13 Jbeta primers. Clones were sequenced by immunoSEQ multiplex PCR, and TCRdb holds only the in-frame ones, with some missing. Of approximately 100,000 clones in the sample, more than 75% are singletons; the top ten hold 4%. The sequenced sample consisted of PBMCs. The sequence was collected from a woman in her forties or fifties in good health and CMV-seropositive. The V and J genes are TRBV5-4 and TRBJ2-7; D perhaps matches TRBD1 (6 bases). CDR3 in amino acids: CASSRTESYEQYF. In nucleotides, the CDR3 is TGTGCCAGCAGCAGGACAGAATCCTACGAGCAGTACTTC.